This T cell receptor beta chain is drawn from a study of glioma-infiltrating T cells. Overall study results and limits: Tissue-blood divergence was below expectation in non-neoplastic patients, above in gliomas.

This clonotype was seen repeatedly, ten times or more. Its matching antigen is unknown. TCR alpha and beta CDR3 regions were amplified from RNA using iRepertoire nested multiplex PCR. From the multiplex PCR reads, TCRdb called clonotypes with MiXCR, one entry per CDR3 protein. The data contain approximately 120,000 distinct CDR3 sequences, about 25% of them singletons. This CDR3 is 14 amino acids long. Germline CDR1 reads MGHRA; CDR2 reads YSYEKL. V was trimmed by 4 bases and J by 2 bases, leaving 12 bases between them. Material: glioma tissue, nonneoplastic brain tissue, or PBMCs (not recorded which). The source is a human donor with low-grade glioma or glioblastoma, undergoing nonglioma brain surgery, or in good health (not recorded which). The chain carries TRBV4-1 and TRBJ2-7, with D perhaps being TRBD1 or TRBD2 (5 bases each). The CDR3 DNA reads TGCGCCAGCAGCCTGTCGGGACGAACCTACGAGCAGTACTTC. This sequence encodes CASSLSGRTYEQYF.